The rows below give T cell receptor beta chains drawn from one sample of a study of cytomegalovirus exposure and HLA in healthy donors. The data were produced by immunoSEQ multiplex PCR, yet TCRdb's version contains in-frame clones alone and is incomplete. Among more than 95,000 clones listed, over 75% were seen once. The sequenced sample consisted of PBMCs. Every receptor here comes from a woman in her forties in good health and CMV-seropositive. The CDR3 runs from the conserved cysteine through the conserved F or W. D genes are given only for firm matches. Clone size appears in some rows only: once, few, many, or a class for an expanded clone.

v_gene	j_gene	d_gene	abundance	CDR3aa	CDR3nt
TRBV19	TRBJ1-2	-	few	CASSQTVHYGYTF	TGTGCCAGTAGCCAAACAGTTCACTATGGCTACACCTTC
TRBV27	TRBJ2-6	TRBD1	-	CASSGRDRNPSGANVLTF	TGTGCCAGCAGTGGCCGGGACAGGAATCCCTCTGGGGCCAACGTCCTGACTTTC
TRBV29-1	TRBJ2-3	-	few	CSVGRADTQYF	TGCAGCGTTGGGAGGGCGGATACGCAGTATTTT
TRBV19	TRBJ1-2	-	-	CASSIPVALAPYGYTF	TGTGCCAGTAGTATCCCCGTAGCCTTGGCGCCCTATGGCTACACCTTC
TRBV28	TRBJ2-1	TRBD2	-	CASSNSGTNNEQFF	TGTGCCAGCAGTAACTCCGGGACTAACAATGAGCAGTTCTTC
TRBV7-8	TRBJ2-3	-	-	CASSLILSTDTQYF	TGTGCCAGCAGCTTAATCCTCAGCACAGATACGCAGTATTTT
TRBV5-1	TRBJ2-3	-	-	CASSLGSGHTDTQYF	TGCGCCAGCAGCTTGGGCAGCGGGCACACAGATACGCAGTATTTT
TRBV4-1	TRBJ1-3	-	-	CASSQDRFQSTGSHSGNTIYF	TGCGCCAGCAGCCAAGATCGTTTTCAGAGCACCGGGTCTCACTCTGGAAACACCATATATTTT
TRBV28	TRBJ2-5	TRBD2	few	CASSPRVAGNYQETQYF	TGTGCCAGCAGTCCCCGAGTAGCGGGGAACTACCAAGAGACCCAGTACTTC
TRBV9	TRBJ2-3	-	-	CASSGGGGTDTQYF	TGTGCCAGCAGCGGGGGGGGCGGCACAGATACGCAGTATTTT
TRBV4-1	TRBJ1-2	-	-	CASSQYRDARANYGYTF	TGCGCCAGCAGCCAGTACAGGGATGCCCGAGCTAACTATGGCTACACCTTC
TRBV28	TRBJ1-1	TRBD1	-	CASTPPGQDTEAFF	TGTGCCAGCACCCCTCCGGGACAGGACACTGAAGCTTTCTTT
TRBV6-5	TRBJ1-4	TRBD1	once	CASNDRGPREKLFF	TGTGCCAGCAACGACAGGGGGCCGAGGGAAAAACTGTTTTTT
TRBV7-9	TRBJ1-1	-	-	CSSSLVGTEAFF	TGTTCCAGCAGCTTAGTCGGTACTGAAGCTTTCTTT
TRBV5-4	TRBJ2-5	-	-	CASSRRWLASTQETQYF	TGTGCCAGCAGCCGACGGTGGCTAGCGAGTACGCAAGAGACCCAGTACTTC
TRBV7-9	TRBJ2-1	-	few	CSSSLLGTTIYNEQFF	TGTTCCAGCAGCTTACTTGGTACAACGATTTACAATGAGCAGTTCTTC
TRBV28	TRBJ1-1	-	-	CASSLLVGTEAFF	TGTGCCAGCAGTCTTCTAGTGGGCACTGAAGCTTTCTTT
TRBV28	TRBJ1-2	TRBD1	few	CASSLNARDRWNYGYTF	TGTGCCAGCAGTTTAAATGCTCGGGACAGGTGGAACTATGGCTACACCTTC
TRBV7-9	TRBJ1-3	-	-	CASSRDFSGNTIYF	TGTGCCAGCAGCAGGGACTTTTCTGGAAACACCATATATTTT
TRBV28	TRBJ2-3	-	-	CASSPSTGGPDTQYF	TGTGCCAGCAGCCCTTCCACCGGGGGGCCAGATACGCAGTATTTT
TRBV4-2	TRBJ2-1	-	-	CASSPQTGSSYNEQFF	TGTGCCAGCAGCCCTCAAACGGGGAGCTCCTACAATGAGCAGTTCTTC
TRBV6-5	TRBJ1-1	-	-	CASSPPQGHTEAFF	TGTGCCAGCAGTCCTCCGCAGGGCCACACTGAAGCTTTCTTT
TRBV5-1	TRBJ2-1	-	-	CASSWGNSGNEQFF	TGCGCCAGCAGCTGGGGTAACAGCGGGAATGAGCAGTTCTTC
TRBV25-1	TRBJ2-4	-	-	CASRSGTFGYQYF	TGTGCCAGCCGATCCGGGACATTCGGATATCAGTACTTC
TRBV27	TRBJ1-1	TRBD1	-	CASSPIQGEGSTEAFF	TGTGCCAGCAGTCCAATTCAGGGGGAAGGTAGCACTGAAGCTTTCTTT
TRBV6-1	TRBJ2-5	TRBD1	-	CASRAGTGVSAQYF	TGTGCCAGCAGGGCCGGGACAGGGGTCTCGGCCCAGTACTTC
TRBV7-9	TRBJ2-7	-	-	CSSSLWAEQYF	TGTTCCAGCAGCTTATGGGCCGAGCAGTACTTC
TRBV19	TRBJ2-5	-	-	CASSIGGGGGQETQYF	TGTGCCAGTAGTATAGGAGGAGGGGGCGGCCAAGAGACCCAGTACTTC
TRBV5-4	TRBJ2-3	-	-	CASSRGTDTQYF	TGTGCCAGCAGCCGAGGCACAGATACGCAGTATTTT
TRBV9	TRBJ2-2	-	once	CASSVATGPGTGELFF	TGTGCCAGCAGCGTAGCTACAGGACCCGGGACCGGGGAGCTGTTTTTT
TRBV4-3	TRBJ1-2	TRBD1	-	CASSPRDRGNYGYTF	TGCGCCAGCAGCCCGAGGGACAGGGGTAACTATGGCTACACCTTC
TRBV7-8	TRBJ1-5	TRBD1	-	CASSHDRGGQPQHF	TGTGCCAGCAGCCATGACAGGGGGGGTCAGCCCCAGCATTTT
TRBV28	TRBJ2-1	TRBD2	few	CASSFPWTSGRGNEQFF	TGTGCCAGCAGTTTTCCTTGGACTAGCGGCCGGGGGAATGAGCAGTTCTTC
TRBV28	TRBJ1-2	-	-	CASSSRPKPGGGYGYTF	TGTGCCAGCAGTTCACGCCCGAAACCGGGCGGAGGCTATGGCTACACCTTC
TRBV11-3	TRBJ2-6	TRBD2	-	CASSPGSGTAGANVLTF	TGTGCCAGCAGCCCCGGGAGCGGGACCGCTGGGGCCAACGTCCTGACTTTC
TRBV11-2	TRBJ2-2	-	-	CASRQTGTQNTGELFF	TGTGCCAGCAGACAGACCGGGACACAGAACACCGGGGAGCTGTTTTTT
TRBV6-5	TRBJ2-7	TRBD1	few	CASNSHGTVEQYF	TGTGCCAGCAATTCACACGGGACAGTCGAGCAGTACTTC
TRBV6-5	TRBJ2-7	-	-	CASSYSADYEQYF	TGTGCCAGCAGTTACTCGGCCGACTACGAGCAGTACTTC
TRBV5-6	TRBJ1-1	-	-	CASSLVDRQTEAFF	TGTGCCAGCAGCTTGGTGGACAGACAGACTGAAGCTTTCTTT
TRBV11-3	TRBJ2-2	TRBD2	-	CASSKRGGGTGELFF	TGTGCCAGCAGCAAACGCGGGGGTGGCACCGGGGAGCTGTTTTTT
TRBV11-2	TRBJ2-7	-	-	CASSSVGLEQYF	TGTGCCAGCAGCTCGGTGGGACTCGAGCAGTACTTC
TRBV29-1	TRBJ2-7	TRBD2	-	CSVRMGGDEQYF	TGCAGCGTTCGCATGGGGGGGGACGAGCAGTACTTC
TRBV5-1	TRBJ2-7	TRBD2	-	CASSSTTSGENQQYF	TGCGCCAGCAGCTCAACGACTAGCGGGGAAAATCAGCAGTACTTC
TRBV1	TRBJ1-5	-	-	CTSSQYPQGRWLNQPQHF	TGCACCAGCAGCCAATATCCACAGGGGCGATGGCTTAATCAGCCCCAGCATTTT
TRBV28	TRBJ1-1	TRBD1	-	CASSLFQGALNTEAFF	TGTGCCAGCAGTTTATTCCAGGGGGCGTTGAACACTGAAGCTTTCTTT
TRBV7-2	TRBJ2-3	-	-	CASSLVVGTDTQYF	TGTGCCAGCAGCTTAGTAGTAGGCACAGATACGCAGTATTTT
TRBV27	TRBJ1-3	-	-	CASTLTGDGNTIYF	TGTGCCAGCACCCTTACGGGGGACGGAAACACCATATATTTT
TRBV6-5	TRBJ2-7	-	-	CASRLYTGTYEQYF	TGTGCCAGCAGGCTATACACAGGGACCTACGAGCAGTACTTC
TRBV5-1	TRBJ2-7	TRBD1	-	CASSSYLTGKNEQYF	TGCGCCAGCAGCTCTTACCTGACAGGGAAGAACGAGCAGTACTTC
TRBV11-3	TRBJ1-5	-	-	CASSLERGQPQHF	TGTGCCAGCAGCTTGGAGCGCGGTCAGCCCCAGCATTTT
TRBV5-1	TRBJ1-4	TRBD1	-	CASSLVPGGSEKLFF	TGCGCCAGCAGCTTGGTCCCAGGGGGCAGTGAAAAACTGTTTTTT
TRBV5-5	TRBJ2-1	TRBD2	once	CASKQLGTRSNEQFF	TGTGCCAGCAAACAGCTCGGGACTAGGAGCAATGAGCAGTTCTTC
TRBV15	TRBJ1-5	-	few	CATSVDRGQPQHF	TGTGCCACCAGCGTCGACAGAGGTCAGCCCCAGCATTTT
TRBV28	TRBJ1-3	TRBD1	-	CASTGGRSSGNTIYF	TGTGCCAGCACAGGGGGCAGAAGCTCTGGAAACACCATATATTTT
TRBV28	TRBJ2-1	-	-	CASKLDIGDRYNEQFF	TGTGCCAGCAAGTTGGACATAGGGGATAGGTACAATGAGCAGTTCTTC